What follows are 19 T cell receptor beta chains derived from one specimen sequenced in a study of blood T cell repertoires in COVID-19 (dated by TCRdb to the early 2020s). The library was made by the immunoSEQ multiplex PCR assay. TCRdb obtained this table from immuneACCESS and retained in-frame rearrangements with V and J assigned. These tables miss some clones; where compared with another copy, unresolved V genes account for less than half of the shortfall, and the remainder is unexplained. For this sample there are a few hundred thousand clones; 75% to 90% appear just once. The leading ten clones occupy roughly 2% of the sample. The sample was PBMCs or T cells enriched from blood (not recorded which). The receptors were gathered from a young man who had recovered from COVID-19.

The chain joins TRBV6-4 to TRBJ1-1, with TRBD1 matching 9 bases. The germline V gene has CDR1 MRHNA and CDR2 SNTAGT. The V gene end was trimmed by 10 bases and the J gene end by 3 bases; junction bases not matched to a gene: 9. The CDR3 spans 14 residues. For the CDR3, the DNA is TGTGCCACCAATATCCGGGACAGGGACACTGAAGCTTTCTTT. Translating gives CATNIRDRDTEAFF.

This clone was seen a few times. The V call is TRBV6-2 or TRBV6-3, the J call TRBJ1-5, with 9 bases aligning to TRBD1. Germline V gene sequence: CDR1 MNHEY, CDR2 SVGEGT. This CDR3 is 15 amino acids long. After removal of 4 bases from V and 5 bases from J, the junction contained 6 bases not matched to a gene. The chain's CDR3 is CASSSRQGGDQPQHF. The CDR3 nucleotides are TGTGCCAGCAGTTCGAGACAGGGGGGTGATCAGCCCCAGCATTTT.

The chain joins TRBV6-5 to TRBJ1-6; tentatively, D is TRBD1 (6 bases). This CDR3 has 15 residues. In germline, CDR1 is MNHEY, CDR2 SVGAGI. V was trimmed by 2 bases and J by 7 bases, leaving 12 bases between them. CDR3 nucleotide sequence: TGTGCCAGCAGTTACCGACAGGACAACAATTCACCCCTCCACTTT. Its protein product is CASSYRQDNNSPLHF.

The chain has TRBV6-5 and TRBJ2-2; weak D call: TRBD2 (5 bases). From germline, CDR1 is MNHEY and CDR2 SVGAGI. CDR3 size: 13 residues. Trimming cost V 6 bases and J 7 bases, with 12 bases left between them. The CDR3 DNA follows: TGTGCCAGCAGAACGATGGGAGACGGGGAGCTGTTTTTT. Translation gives CASRTMGDGELFF.

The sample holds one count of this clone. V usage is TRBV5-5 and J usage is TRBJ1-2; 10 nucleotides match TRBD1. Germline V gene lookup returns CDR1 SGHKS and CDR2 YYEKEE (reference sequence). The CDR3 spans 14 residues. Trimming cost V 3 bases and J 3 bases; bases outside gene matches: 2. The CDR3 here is CASSWGTGDYGYTF. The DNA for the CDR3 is TGTGCCAGCAGCTGGGGGACAGGGGACTATGGCTACACCTTC. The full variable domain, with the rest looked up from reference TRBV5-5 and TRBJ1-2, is DAGVTQSPTHLIKTRGQQVTLRCSPISGHKSVSWYQQVLGQGPQFIFQYYEKEERGRGNFPDRFSARQFPNYSSELNVNALLLGDSALYLCASSWGTGDYGYTFGSGTRLTVV.

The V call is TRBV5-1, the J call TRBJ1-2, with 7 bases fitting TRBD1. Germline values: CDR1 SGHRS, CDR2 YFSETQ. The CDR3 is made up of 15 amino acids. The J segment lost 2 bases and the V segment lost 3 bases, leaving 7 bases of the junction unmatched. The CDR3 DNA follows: TGCGCCAGCAGCTGGGAGACAGGGAGGAACTATGGCTACACCTTC. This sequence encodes CASSWETGRNYGYTF.

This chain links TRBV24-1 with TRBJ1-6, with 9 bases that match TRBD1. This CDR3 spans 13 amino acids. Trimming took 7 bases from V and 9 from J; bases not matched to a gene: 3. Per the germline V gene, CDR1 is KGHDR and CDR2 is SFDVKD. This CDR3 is CATRQGAASPLHF. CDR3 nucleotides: TGTGCCACCAGACAGGGGGCGGCTTCACCCCTCCACTTT.

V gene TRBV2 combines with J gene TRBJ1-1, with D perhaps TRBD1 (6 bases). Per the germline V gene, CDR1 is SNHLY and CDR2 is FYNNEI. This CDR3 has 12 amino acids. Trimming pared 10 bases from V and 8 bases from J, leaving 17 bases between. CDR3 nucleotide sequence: TGTGCCATCGGGGGGCCAGGGAGAGAAGCTTTCTTT. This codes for CAIGGPGREAFF.

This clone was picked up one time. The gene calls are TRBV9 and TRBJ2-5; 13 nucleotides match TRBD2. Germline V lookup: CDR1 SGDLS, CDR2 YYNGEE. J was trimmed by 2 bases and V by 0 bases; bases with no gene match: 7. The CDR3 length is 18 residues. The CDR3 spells CASSVGRLAGGKQETQYF. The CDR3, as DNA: TGTGCCAGCAGCGTAGGGCGACTAGCGGGGGGAAAACAAGAGACCCAGTACTTC.

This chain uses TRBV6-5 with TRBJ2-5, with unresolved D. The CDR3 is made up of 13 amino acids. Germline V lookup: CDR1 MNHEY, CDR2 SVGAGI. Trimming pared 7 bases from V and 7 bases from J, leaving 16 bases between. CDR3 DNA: TGTGCCAGCACTCAGGAACCCGGTGGGACCCAGTACTTC. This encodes CASTQEPGGTQYF.

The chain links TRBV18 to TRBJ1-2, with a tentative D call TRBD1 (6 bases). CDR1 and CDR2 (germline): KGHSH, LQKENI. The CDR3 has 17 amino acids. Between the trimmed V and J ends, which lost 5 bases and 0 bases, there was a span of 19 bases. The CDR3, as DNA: TGTGCCAGCTCAGTCCGGACAGATGGGGCAACTAACTATGGCTACACCTTC. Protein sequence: CASSVRTDGATNYGYTF.

The CDR3 nucleotides are TGTGCCAGCACTCCGGCCAGGGCTGGGAATGAGCAGTTCTTC. This translates into CASTPARAGNEQFF. V usage is TRBV6-5 and J usage is TRBJ2-1; D may be TRBD1 (5 bases). This CDR3 has 14 amino acids. The germline V gene encodes CDR1 MNHEY and CDR2 SVGAGI. V lost 7 bases and J 7 bases, leaving 17 bases between the germline ends.

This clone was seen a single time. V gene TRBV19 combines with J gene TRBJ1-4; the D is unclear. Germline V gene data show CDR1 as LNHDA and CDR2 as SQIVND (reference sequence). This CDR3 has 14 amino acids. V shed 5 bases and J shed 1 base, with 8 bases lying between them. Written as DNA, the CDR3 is TGTGCCAGTAGTCGGGAAGAAACTAATGAAAAACTGTTTTTT. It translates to CASSREETNEKLFF.

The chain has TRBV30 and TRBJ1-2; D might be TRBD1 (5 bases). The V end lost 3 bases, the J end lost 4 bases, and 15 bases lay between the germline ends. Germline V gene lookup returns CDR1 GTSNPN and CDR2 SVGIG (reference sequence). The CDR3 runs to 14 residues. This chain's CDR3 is CAWRLVGGSYGYTF. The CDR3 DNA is TGTGCCTGGAGGCTGGTCGGGGGAAGCTATGGCTACACCTTC.

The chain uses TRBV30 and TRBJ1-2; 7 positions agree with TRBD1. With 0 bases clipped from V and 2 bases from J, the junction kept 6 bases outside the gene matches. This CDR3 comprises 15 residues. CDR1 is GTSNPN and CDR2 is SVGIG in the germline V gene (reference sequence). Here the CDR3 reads CAWSVWGRGNYGYTF. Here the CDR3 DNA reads TGTGCCTGGAGTGTATGGGGCAGGGGGAACTATGGCTACACCTTC.

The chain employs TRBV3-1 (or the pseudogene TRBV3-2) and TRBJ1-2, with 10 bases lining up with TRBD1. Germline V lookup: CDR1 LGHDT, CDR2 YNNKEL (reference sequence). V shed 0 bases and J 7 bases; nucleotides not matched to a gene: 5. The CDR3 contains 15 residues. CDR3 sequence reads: CASSQEDRGRFGYTF. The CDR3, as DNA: TGTGCCAGCAGCCAAGAAGACAGGGGGCGATTTGGCTACACCTTC.

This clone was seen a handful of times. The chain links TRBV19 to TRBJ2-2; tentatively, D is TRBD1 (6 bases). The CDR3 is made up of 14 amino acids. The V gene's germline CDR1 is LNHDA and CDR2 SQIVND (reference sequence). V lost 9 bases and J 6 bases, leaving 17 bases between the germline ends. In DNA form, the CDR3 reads TGTGCCAGCTCGACAGGAATAACCGCCGGGGAGCTGTTTTTT. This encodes CASSTGITAGELFF.

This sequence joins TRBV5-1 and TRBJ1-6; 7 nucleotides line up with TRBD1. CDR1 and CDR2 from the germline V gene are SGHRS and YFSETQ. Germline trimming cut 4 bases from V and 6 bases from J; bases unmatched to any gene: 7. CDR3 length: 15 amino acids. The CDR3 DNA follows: TGCGCCAGCAGCGCCACGACAGGGACTAATTCACCCCTCCACTTT. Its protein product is CASSATTGTNSPLHF.

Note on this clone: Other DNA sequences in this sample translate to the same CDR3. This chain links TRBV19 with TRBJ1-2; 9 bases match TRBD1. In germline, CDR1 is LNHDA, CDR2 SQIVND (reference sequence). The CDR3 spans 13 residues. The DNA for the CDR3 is TGTGCTAGTGGCGACAGGGGGGCGAATGGCTACACCTTC. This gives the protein CASGDRGANGYTF.